What follows is one T cell receptor beta chain and its context. Autoimmune disease history or systemic immunosuppression was exclusionary. The data are from a study of OX40 agonist ivuxolimab in advanced cancers. Germline CDR1 and CDR2: MGHDK and SYGVNS. V lost 6 bases to trimming and J lost 6 bases, with 17 bases between them. The CDR3 extends over 14 amino acids. Generated by immunoSEQ multiplex PCR, the TCRdb table keeps only in-frame clones and is missing some. The profile covers approximately 45,000 clones, with about 94% appearing a single time and roughly 9.6% taken by the ten largest. V gene TRBV25-1 combines with J gene TRBJ1-2; D call uncertain. The TCR sequence derives from an adult with an advanced solid tumor such as melanoma, head and neck, liver or kidney cancer. Sequencing was performed on CD4+ or CD8+ T cells sorted from blood, taken in a trial of the OX40 agonist ivuxolimab. The CDR3 region is CASSRAVGANGYTF. In DNA, the CDR3 is TGTGCCAGCAGCCGAGCGGTAGGAGCGAATGGCTACACCTTC.